The 2 T cell receptor beta chains below come from one sample, sequenced in a study of shared clonotypes between healthy human individuals. Naive CD8 cells were CD45RO-negative, positively selected for CCR7, excluding terminally differentiated effector memory CD45RA+ cells. TCRdb's copy holds only in-frame clones and misses some; the assay was immunoSEQ multiplex PCR. The table has about 580,000 clones, 95% to 98% seen once. The specimen sequenced was naive CD8+ T cells sorted from blood. All receptors come from a man aged 25-45 years in good health.

As concerns this clone: Other nucleotide sequences in the sample specify the same CDR3. CDR3: CASSFGVGEQYF. CDR3 sequence (DNA): TGTGCCAGCAGCTTCGGAGTAGGGGAGCAGTACTTC. The V gene is TRBV7-9, the J gene TRBJ2-7, with unresolved D. This CDR3 is built from 12 residues. Germline loops: CDR1 SEHNR, CDR2 FQNEAQ (reference sequence). V dropped 3 bases and J dropped 7 bases, with 10 bases sitting between them.

The chain uses TRBV13 and TRBJ1-1, with TRBD1 matching over 9 bases. The V gene's germline CDR1 is PRHDT and CDR2 FYEKMQ (reference sequence). The CDR3 sequence is 18 residues long. V shed 0 bases, J shed 6 bases, and the junction held 14 bases outside the gene matches. The CDR3 region has the DNA TGTGCCAGCAGCTTAGGTTTGGCTTCGGGACAGGGTCGCTCTGAAGCTTTCTTT. This encodes CASSLGLASGQGRSEAFF.